These T cell receptor beta chains were read from a single sample in a study of blood T cell repertoires in COVID-19. The data were produced by immunoSEQ multiplex PCR, yet TCRdb's version contains in-frame clones alone and is incomplete. The sample yields under 450,000 clones, around 89% seen once. Sequenced: peripheral blood. The receptor set was obtained from a woman aged 45-59 years with COVID-19, enrolled during active disease. Each CDR3 is given with its conserved first and last residue. A D gene is named only where the DNA matches it firmly. Clone size is not always given. Where it is, it says once, few, many or a class for expanded clones.

j_gene: TRBJ2-1; abundance: NA; d_gene: NA; v_gene: TRBV5-5; len: 15; CDR3aa: CASSLLVSSYNEQFF; CDR3nt: TGTGCCAGCAGCTTGCTCGTGAGCTCCTACAATGAGCAGTTCTTC
j_gene: TRBJ2-7; abundance: NA; d_gene: TRBD1; v_gene: TRBV6-5; len: 13; CDR3aa: CASRPGQGNEQYF; CDR3nt: TGTGCCAGCAGACCGGGACAGGGCAACGAGCAGTACTTC
j_gene: TRBJ1-1; abundance: NA; d_gene: NA; v_gene: TRBV2; len: 13; CDR3aa: CASILTVNTEAFF; CDR3nt: TGTGCCAGCATCTTGACTGTGAACACTGAAGCTTTCTTT
j_gene: TRBJ2-5; abundance: NA; d_gene: TRBD2; v_gene: TRBV7-2; len: 17; CDR3aa: CASSLGPQRGGQGTQYF; CDR3nt: TGTGCCAGCAGCTTAGGGCCCCAGCGGGGGGGCCAGGGGACCCAGTACTTC
j_gene: TRBJ2-2; abundance: NA; d_gene: NA; v_gene: TRBV27; len: 17; CDR3aa: CASSSFGHSGYTGELFF; CDR3nt: TGTGCCAGCAGTTCCTTTGGACATTCAGGGTACACCGGGGAGCTGTTTTTT
j_gene: TRBJ2-2; abundance: NA; d_gene: NA; v_gene: TRBV27; len: 12; CDR3aa: CASSLHTGELFF; CDR3nt: TGTGCCAGCAGTCTTCACACCGGGGAGCTGTTTTTT
j_gene: TRBJ1-4; abundance: NA; d_gene: NA; v_gene: TRBV6-6; len: 14; CDR3aa: CASTIGQLNEKLFF; CDR3nt: TGTGCCAGCACCATAGGACAGCTCAATGAAAAACTGTTTTTT
j_gene: TRBJ2-1; abundance: NA; d_gene: TRBD2; v_gene: TRBV24-1; len: 16; CDR3aa: CATSDPGTSGGNEQFF; CDR3nt: TGTGCCACCAGTGATCCCGGGACTAGCGGGGGCAATGAGCAGTTCTTC
j_gene: TRBJ1-1; abundance: NA; d_gene: TRBD1; v_gene: TRBV5-8; len: 14; CDR3aa: CASSSKGGLTEAFF; CDR3nt: TGTGCCAGCAGCTCAAAAGGGGGCCTCACTGAAGCTTTCTTT
j_gene: TRBJ1-1; abundance: NA; d_gene: NA; v_gene: TRBV5-1; len: 13; CDR3aa: CASSFEAETEAFF; CDR3nt: TGCGCCAGCAGCTTTGAGGCAGAGACTGAAGCTTTCTTT
j_gene: TRBJ2-7; abundance: NA; d_gene: NA; v_gene: TRBV24-1; len: 13; CDR3aa: CATSDEESYEQYF; CDR3nt: TGTGCCACCAGTGATGAGGAATCCTACGAGCAGTACTTC
j_gene: TRBJ2-1; abundance: NA; d_gene: NA; v_gene: TRBV7-9; len: 15; CDR3aa: CASSLAQGHNNEQFF; CDR3nt: TGTGCCAGCAGCTTAGCGCAGGGACACAACAATGAGCAGTTCTTC
j_gene: TRBJ2-7; abundance: NA; d_gene: NA; v_gene: TRBV12-3/TRBV12-4; len: 12; CDR3aa: CASTLFSGEQYF; CDR3nt: TGTGCCAGCACCCTCTTTTCGGGGGAGCAGTACTTC
j_gene: TRBJ2-1; abundance: NA; d_gene: NA; v_gene: TRBV9; len: 14; CDR3aa: CASSVSSRDNEQFF; CDR3nt: TGTGCCAGCAGCGTATCCTCCCGGGACAATGAGCAGTTCTTC
j_gene: TRBJ2-5; abundance: NA; d_gene: TRBD1; v_gene: TRBV5-6; len: 13; CDR3aa: CASIRRGQETQYF; CDR3nt: TGTGCCAGCATCCGCAGGGGGCAAGAGACCCAGTACTTC
j_gene: TRBJ2-2; abundance: NA; d_gene: NA; v_gene: TRBV18; len: 14; CDR3aa: CASSPTANTGELFF; CDR3nt: TGTGCCAGCTCACCAACAGCGAACACCGGGGAGCTGTTTTTT
j_gene: TRBJ1-3; abundance: NA; d_gene: NA; v_gene: TRBV9; len: 14; CDR3aa: CASSVQGSGNTIYF; CDR3nt: TGTGCCAGCAGCGTACAGGGAAGTGGAAACACCATATATTTT
j_gene: TRBJ2-1; abundance: NA; d_gene: NA; v_gene: TRBV5-6; len: 13; CDR3aa: CASSLVDSTKQFF; CDR3nt: TGTGCCAGCAGCTTGGTTGACTCCACAAAGCAGTTCTTC
j_gene: TRBJ1-6; abundance: few; d_gene: TRBD1; v_gene: TRBV5-1; len: 15; CDR3aa: CASSSGTGGNSPLHF; CDR3nt: TGCGCCAGCAGCTCGGGGACAGGGGGTAATTCACCCCTCCACTTT
j_gene: TRBJ1-2; abundance: NA; d_gene: TRBD1; v_gene: TRBV19; len: 16; CDR3aa: CASSMEDRGGSSGYTF; CDR3nt: TGTGCCAGTAGTATGGAGGACAGGGGAGGTTCGTCCGGCTACACCTTC
j_gene: TRBJ2-1; abundance: NA; d_gene: TRBD2; v_gene: TRBV11-3; len: 15; CDR3aa: CASSFSGGPYNEQFF; CDR3nt: TGTGCCAGCAGCTTCAGCGGGGGGCCCTACAATGAGCAGTTCTTC
j_gene: TRBJ2-2; abundance: NA; d_gene: NA; v_gene: TRBV30; len: 12; CDR3aa: CAWSLNTGELFF; CDR3nt: TGTGCCTGGAGTCTGAACACCGGGGAGCTGTTTTTT
j_gene: TRBJ1-6; abundance: NA; d_gene: NA; v_gene: TRBV11-1; len: 15; CDR3aa: CASRITALRNSPLHF; CDR3nt: TGTGCCAGCAGGATTACGGCGTTGCGGAATTCACCCCTCCACTTT
j_gene: TRBJ2-3; abundance: NA; d_gene: NA; v_gene: TRBV27; len: 14; CDR3aa: CASSFAAVTDTQYF; CDR3nt: TGTGCCAGCAGTTTTGCAGCGGTAACAGATACGCAGTATTTT